This T cell receptor (beta chain) was obtained from a study of cytomegalovirus exposure and HLA in healthy donors. Overall study results and limits: Around 160 TCR beta chains were listed as cytomegalovirus-associated.

The method was immunoSEQ multiplex PCR; TCRdb's version includes in-frame clones alone and lacks a portion of them. The top ten hold approximately 3.1% of the sample, which has 200,000 to 300,000 clones, 80% to 95% seen once. Concerning this clone itself: Antigen: not known.

This CDR3 is built from 14 residues. The trim removed 4 bases at V and 2 bases at J, leaving 2 bases unmatched. Germline CDR1 reads ENHRY; CDR2 reads SYGVKD. J is TRBJ2-7 and V is TRBV10-3; 10 positions match TRBD2. Material for sequencing was PBMCs. The origin of this receptor is a woman aged 30 to 39 in good health and CMV-seronegative. CDR3: CAISAGTSAYEQYF. The CDR3 nucleotides are TGTGCCATCAGTGCCGGGACTAGCGCCTACGAGCAGTACTTC.